The rows below give T cell receptor beta chains drawn from one sample of a study of vaccination and CD4 T cells after COVID-19. The antigens for these receptors are not known. Each CDR3 protein gets one entry after TCRdb re-called the PCR reads with MiXCR. The sample comprises more than 6,000 distinct CDR3 sequences, about 40% of which are singletons, and 40% rests with the top ten. Sequenced material: CD4+ T cells from blood, cultured in vitro. The receptors here all came from a human donor in good health. Both conserved end residues are part of each CDR3. The D gene is left open where the match is weak. The size entry is marked missing in some rows and otherwise reads once, few, many or a size class.

d_gene,abundance,v_gene,j_gene,CDR3nt,CDR3aa
TRBD1,.,TRBV20-1,TRBJ2-5,TGCAGTGCTCCGGGACAGGGGGGAGAGACCCAGTACTTC,CSAPGQGGETQYF
.,few,TRBV7-3,TRBJ1-1,TGTGCCAGCAGTCACGGACAGTACACTGAAGCTTTCTTT,CASSHGQYTEAFF
.,few,TRBV21-1,TRBJ2-7,TGTGCCAGCAGCCGATACAGGGGAGGGTGGGAGCAGTACTTC,CASSRYRGGWEQYF
.,.,TRBV5-1,TRBJ1-1,TGCGCCAGCAGCTTGCAGGGGCTGGGGAACACTGAAGCTTTCTTT,CASSLQGLGNTEAFF
.,.,TRBV6-5,TRBJ2-2,TGTGCCAGCAGTTACGCTCCTTCGAACACCGGGGAGCTGTTTTTT,CASSYAPSNTGELFF
.,.,TRBV20-1,TRBJ1-1,TGCAGTGCCCGAGGGCAGATGAACACTGAAGCTTTCTTT,CSARGQMNTEAFF
TRBD1,few,TRBV6-5,TRBJ1-1,TGTGCCAGCAGTTCAAACAGGGGAACGTATGAAGCTTTCTTT,CASSSNRGTYEAFF
.,.,TRBV6-1,TRBJ1-5,TGTGCCAGCAGTGCAAGGACCAGGGGATCAGCCCAGCATTTT,CASSARTRGSAQHF
.,.,TRBV19,TRBJ1-5,TGTGCCAGTAGTCGCAAGGGGGGCATCAATCAGCCCCAGCATTTT,CASSRKGGINQPQHF
TRBD1,.,TRBV20-1,TRBJ1-6,TGCAGTGCTAGACCGACAGGGACCCTCTCCTATAATTCACCCCTCCACTTT,CSARPTGTLSYNSPLHF
.,.,TRBV7-2,TRBJ2-1,TGTGCCAGCAGCAACGAATATAAGCAGTTCTTC,CASSNEYKQFF
.,.,TRBV20-1,TRBJ1-6,TGCAGTGCTAGAGTACCGCCGCGTACAGGGTTGAATTCACCCCTCCACTTT,CSARVPPRTGLNSPLHF
.,.,TRBV6-1,TRBJ2-5,TGTGCCAGCAGTGGACAGGAGGGGGTAGAGACCCAGTACTTC,CASSGQEGVETQYF
.,.,TRBV11-2,TRBJ2-5,TGTGCCAGCAGCTTCCCAGGGAGAGGAGAGACCCAGTACTTC,CASSFPGRGETQYF
.,.,TRBV5-8,TRBJ1-3,TGTGCCAGCAGCTTGCGAGGAAACACCATATATTTT,CASSLRGNTIYF
TRBD2,few,TRBV2,TRBJ2-1,TGTGCCAGAGACAGGGGGACTAGCGGGGGCAATGAGCAGTTCTTC,CARDRGTSGGNEQFF
TRBD1,few,TRBV2,TRBJ2-5,TGTGCCAGCAGCTATATTGGACAGGGGGCTGAGACCCAGTACTTC,CASSYIGQGAETQYF
.,.,TRBV6-2/TRBV6-3,TRBJ2-1,TGTGCCAGCAGTTACAACACGTACTCCTACAATGAGCAGTTCTTC,CASSYNTYSYNEQFF
.,once,TRBV19,TRBJ1-2,TGTGCCAGTAGGCCGCAGGAGTATTCTAACTATGGCTACACCTTC,CASRPQEYSNYGYTF
.,.,TRBV7-9,TRBJ2-5,TGTGCCAGCAGCTTTGAGGGGGAGACCCAGTACTTC,CASSFEGETQYF
.,.,TRBV20-1,TRBJ2-5,TGCAGTGCAGACCTAGAGACCCAGTACTTC,CSADLETQYF
TRBD2,few,TRBV27,TRBJ2-1,TGTGCCAGCAGTTTATACCCCCCCCCTAGCGGGGCCCCGAATGAGCAGTTCTTC,CASSLYPPPSGAPNEQFF
.,.,TRBV19,TRBJ2-7,TGTGCCAGCACGACAGGACCGGGCGCGCACTACGAGCAGTACTTC,CASTTGPGAHYEQYF
.,few,TRBV10-3,TRBJ2-3,TGTGCCATCAGTGGAAAGGCAGGGGTCACAGATACGCAGTATTTT,CAISGKAGVTDTQYF
.,few,TRBV20-1,TRBJ1-5,TGCAGTGCTAGGGATTATGCGGCCGGCGGTCAGCCCCAGCATTTT,CSARDYAAGGQPQHF
.,few,TRBV6-1,TRBJ1-5,TGTGCCAGCAGTGAAGCAAGAGGGGTGCTCAATCAGCCCCAGCATTTT,CASSEARGVLNQPQHF
.,.,TRBV7-9,TRBJ2-2,TGTGCCAGCAGTTATGGTATGGGGGAGCTGTTTTTT,CASSYGMGELFF
.,.,TRBV3-1,TRBJ2-3,TGTGCCAGCAGCCAACAGGGCACAGATACGCAGTATTTT,CASSQQGTDTQYF
TRBD1,.,TRBV7-9,TRBJ2-1,TGTGCCAGCAGCTTAACCTACAGGGGACGTGGTTACAATGAGCAGTTCTTC,CASSLTYRGRGYNEQFF
.,few,TRBV7-2,TRBJ1-5,TGTGCCAGCAGCACCCGCCCCTCAGGGGCAGGGAATCAGCCCCAGCATTTT,CASSTRPSGAGNQPQHF
TRBD2,.,TRBV19,TRBJ2-2,TGTGCCAGTACCTTTAGCGGGGGGGCCACCGGGGAGCTGTTTTTT,CASTFSGGATGELFF
.,few,TRBV19,TRBJ1-5,TGTGCCAGTAGGGGGGGCGCAGGGAGCAATCAGCCCCAGCATTTT,CASRGGAGSNQPQHF
.,.,TRBV21-1,TRBJ2-1,TGTGCCAGCAGCAAGGGGGGGACTGCCTCCCGCTCCTACAATGAGCAGTTCTTC,CASSKGGTASRSYNEQFF
TRBD2,.,TRBV6-4,TRBJ2-3,TGTGCCAGCAGTGAAACGGCGGGGGGCGCAGATACGCAGTATTTT,CASSETAGGADTQYF
TRBD1,.,TRBV6-5,TRBJ1-5,TGTGCCAGCAGTTACTCGTCGGACAGGGGAGGTCAGCCCCAGCATTTT,CASSYSSDRGGQPQHF
TRBD2,once,TRBV29-1,TRBJ2-5,TGCAGCGTTGTCCTAGCGGGGGGCAAAGAGACCCAGTACTTC,CSVVLAGGKETQYF
.,.,TRBV3-1,TRBJ1-1,TGTGCCAGCAGCCAAGGGCAAAAAGGAAGCACTGAAGCTTTCTTT,CASSQGQKGSTEAFF
.,.,TRBV12-3/TRBV12-4,TRBJ1-2,TGTGCCAGCAGCGGGACTGATTATGGCTACACCTTC,CASSGTDYGYTF
.,few,TRBV7-9,TRBJ1-5,TGTGCCAGCAGCTTAACGAGACAGAAAGATTATCATCAGCCCCAGCATTTT,CASSLTRQKDYHQPQHF
.,.,TRBV7-9,TRBJ1-1,TGTGCCAGCAGCTTATCTGGGGGCACTGAAGCTTTCTTT,CASSLSGGTEAFF
.,.,TRBV18,TRBJ1-1,TGTGCCAGCTCACCCAGGCCTTTAGATGGGGCTACACCCTATGAAGCTTTCTTT,CASSPRPLDGATPYEAFF
.,medium-sized,TRBV28,TRBJ1-2,TGTGCCAGCAGCCCACTCGGGACGATCTATGGCTACACCTTC,CASSPLGTIYGYTF
.,few,TRBV7-7,TRBJ2-2,TGTGCTAGCAGCTTGGAGGGGATAAACACCGGGGAGCTGTTTTTT,CASSLEGINTGELFF
.,few,TRBV7-2,TRBJ2-3,TGTGCCAGCAGCGTAGTTAATACGCAGTATTTT,CASSVVNTQYF
TRBD1,.,TRBV7-9,TRBJ1-1,TGTGCCAGCAGCCCCTGGACAGGGGGACTCGAAAGTGAAGCTTTCTTT,CASSPWTGGLESEAFF
.,few,TRBV2,TRBJ1-2,TGTGCCAGCAGTGGGATTGCTGACTATGGCTACACCTTC,CASSGIADYGYTF
.,.,TRBV27,TRBJ2-2,TGTGCCAGCAGTTTACTGGGCACCGGGGAGCTGTTTTTT,CASSLLGTGELFF
TRBD1,.,TRBV19,TRBJ1-6,TGTGCCAGTAGTCCGATGACAGGGGTCAATTCACCCCCCCACTTT,CASSPMTGVNSPPHF
.,.,TRBV15,TRBJ1-1,TGTGCCACCAGCAGAGAGGTCCAGGGGTTCGTTGGGAGCACTGAAGCTTTCTTT,CATSREVQGFVGSTEAFF
TRBD1,.,TRBV25-1,TRBJ1-5,TGTGCCAGCAGTTCCCTTCAACAGGGGGCGGGGGGTCTGCATTTT,CASSSLQQGAGGLHF
.,few,TRBV19,TRBJ1-1,TGTGCCAGTAGTAGAGCTGATGCCCCGCGGGCTTTCTTT,CASSRADAPRAFF